This section outlines one T cell receptor beta chain sequence together with its context. The antigen is unknown. This specimen comes from a study of monozygotic twins with cystic fibrosis. Overall study context: Libraries were built from roughly 2.8 micrograms of fragmented DNA using about 14 PCR cycles. Findings and limits, study-wide: No link emerged between shared CDR3 counts and age, concordance or severity. Median Simpson clonality of roughly 0.0093 suggested naive T cells predominated. V usage most resembled the co-twin in 13 of 16 pairs.

Only in-frame clones appear in the TCRdb table, and some are missing; sequencing was by immunoSEQ multiplex PCR. The sample shows 15,000 or so clones, about 85% of them seen only once. Trimming shortened V by 3 bases and J by 4 bases, and 11 bases separated the two germline ends. The germline gives CDR1 SNHLY, CDR2 FYNNEI. The CDR3 sequence is 14 residues long. The TCR was taken from a boy aged 5-17 years with cystic fibrosis. Specimen: blood. V gene TRBV2 combines with J gene TRBJ2-3; weak D call: TRBD1 (5 bases). The CDR3 DNA is TGTGCCAGCAGTGAGGTTAGGGGTGCAGATACGCAGTATTTT. Encoded protein: CASSEVRGADTQYF.